A single sample gave rise to the 4 T cell receptor beta chains below, sequenced in a study of beta chain features in type 1 diabetes (dated by TCRdb to the late 2010s). Study-wide findings and limitations: Type 1 diabetes patients showed a moderate but significant shortening of TCRB CDR3 length in all four CD4+ subsets.

These receptors are not linked to any known antigen. Library creation used the immunoSEQ multiplex PCR assay. All of the isolated RNA was reverse transcribed with the High Capacity cDNA Reverse Transcription Kit, so expressed TCRB transcripts were sequenced. TCRdb's version of the immuneACCESS table is confined to in-frame rearrangements and falls short of the full clone set. An unresolved V gene accounts for under half of the shortfall where checked; the remainder is of unknown origin. This sample comprises 640,000 or so clones, roughly 13% of them detected only once. The ten largest account for less than 0.025% of the sample. Sequenced: naive CD4+ T cells from blood. The cell subset or site label here, explained by the study, means: true naive CD4+ T cells. The receptors derive from a man between 18 and 35 years old with type 1 diabetes.

This clone was recorded a few times. CDR3 residues: CAWRESRDQPQHF. The CDR3 DNA reads as TGTGCCTGGAGGGAGAGTCGGGATCAGCCCCAGCATTTT. The chain is built from TRBV30 and TRBJ1-5; D remains ambiguous. The V gene lost 3 bases and the J gene lost 5 bases, with 11 bases spanning the gap. There are 13 residues in the CDR3. The germline V gene has CDR1 GTSNPN and CDR2 SVGIG (reference sequence).

The V and J genes are TRBV5-1 and TRBJ2-4; D may be TRBD1 (5 bases). CDR1 is SGHRS, CDR2 YFSETQ, per germline. The CDR3 runs 16 residues. V lost 4 bases and J 0 bases, leaving 14 bases between the germline ends. CDR3 DNA: TGCGCCAGCAGCCTATCGACAGTCGGAGCCAAAAACATTCAGTACTTC. This encodes CASSLSTVGAKNIQYF.

This clone was counted only a few times. The V and J genes are TRBV25-1 and TRBJ1-6, with D possibly TRBD1 on 6 matching bases. Trimming took 6 bases from V and 8 from J, leaving 11 bases between them. The CDR3 covers 13 residues. Per the germline V gene, CDR1 is MGHDK and CDR2 is SYGVNS. CDR3 coding DNA: TGTGCCAGCAGGGACAGCACTTATTCACCCCTCCACTTT. This encodes CASRDSTYSPLHF.

This clone has more than one count but fewer than ten. This rearrangement joins TRBV28 to TRBJ1-6, with a weak D call TRBD1 (6 bases). The CDR3 runs 14 residues. In germline, CDR1 is MDHEN, CDR2 SYDVKM. Between the trimmed V and J ends, which lost 4 bases and 9 bases, there was a span of 13 bases. The CDR3 protein is CASSWTAYGSPLHF. The CDR3 DNA reads as TGTGCCAGCAGTTGGACAGCGTATGGTTCACCCCTCCACTTT.